The 24 T cell receptor beta chains in this list originate from one sample, sequenced in a study of PD-L1 blockade in urothelial cancer. The sample's time point: peripheral blood 6 weeks after treatment start. Here immunoSEQ multiplex PCR was the method, and the copy in TCRdb shows in-frame clones only, minus some. The sample lists around 49,000 clones, 70% to 90% occurring once. Source: PBMCs, taken around atezolizumab (anti-PD-L1) treatment. The receptor set was obtained from a man between 60 and 75 years old with urothelial cancer.

The chain employs TRBV14 and TRBJ2-5, with 7 bases that match TRBD2. This CDR3 is built from 16 residues. Germline assignment: CDR1 SGHDN and CDR2 FVKESK. The V gene end was trimmed by 0 bases and the J gene end by 5 bases; junction bases not matched to a gene: 9. The CDR3 reads CASSQERGRARETQYF. The CDR3 DNA follows: TGTGCCAGCAGCCAAGAACGTGGGAGGGCCCGGGAGACCCAGTACTTC.

This CDR3 reads CASGRGRTGELFF. DNA of the CDR3: TGTGCCAGCGGGCGGGGTCGTACCGGGGAGCTGTTTTTT. The chain couples TRBV6-6 to TRBJ2-2, with D maybe TRBD2 (6 bases). Germline lookup yields CDR1 MNHNY and CDR2 SVGAGI (reference sequence). The V gene lost 8 bases and the J gene lost 5 bases, with 12 bases spanning the gap. The CDR3 runs 13 residues.

The chain combines TRBV14 with TRBJ2-3; D remains ambiguous. The CDR3 is 13 residues long. Trimming removed 0 bases from V and 6 bases from J, with 7 bases in between. Germline loops: CDR1 SGHDN, CDR2 FVKESK. The CDR3: CASSQELSDTQYF. The CDR3 nucleotides are TGTGCCAGCAGCCAAGAGCTGAGCGATACGCAGTATTTT.

The genes are TRBV27 and TRBJ1-4; D is possibly TRBD1 (5 bases). Germline values: CDR1 MNHEY, CDR2 SMNVEV (reference sequence). The CDR3 length is 16 residues. V lost 5 bases, J lost 5 bases, and 18 bases lay in between. In nucleotides, the CDR3 is TGTGCCAGCAGTCCTCGGCCCCCCCGGGGGAATGAAAAACTGTTTTTT. As protein: CASSPRPPRGNEKLFF.

This chain uses TRBV6-5 with TRBJ2-7, with 10 bases lining up with TRBD1. Losses at the gene ends were 6 bases for V and 4 bases for J; bases not matched to a gene: 6. Germline CDR1 and CDR2: MNHEY and SVGAGI. The CDR3 has 14 amino acids. The CDR3 coding sequence is TGTGCCAGCAGCAGACAGGGGGCAAGGTACGAGCAGTACTTC. Translating it yields CASSRQGARYEQYF.

The V call is TRBV10-3, the J call TRBJ2-1; unclear D gene. The CDR3 length is 12 residues. CDR1 is ENHRY, CDR2 SYGVKD, per germline. The V and J ends lost 6 bases and 8 bases respectively, with 11 bases between them. The CDR3 sequence: CAIRAIEDEQFF. Here the CDR3 DNA reads TGTGCCATCAGGGCCATTGAGGATGAGCAGTTCTTC.

This clone was detected only once. Other nucleotide sequences in the sample specify the same CDR3. The rearrangement links TRBV10-1 to TRBJ2-6, with 7 bases matching TRBD1. The germline gives CDR1 WNHNN, CDR2 SYGVQD (reference sequence). Trimming at V came to 4 bases and at J to 2 bases, leaving 2 bases not matched to a gene. This CDR3 region has 15 residues. In DNA, the CDR3 is TGCGCCAGCAGTGGTCAGGGGGCTGGGGCCAACGTCCTGACTTTC. Translated, it gives CASSGQGAGANVLTF.

The rearrangement links TRBV7-2 to TRBJ2-3; D may be TRBD2 (6 bases). V was shortened by 6 bases and J by 4 bases, with 14 bases between the two germline ends. Germline CDR1 reads SGHTA; CDR2 reads FQGNSA. The CDR3 spans 14 residues. CDR3 sequence reads: CASRPTSSSDTQYF. Here the CDR3 DNA reads TGTGCCAGCAGACCTACTAGCTCATCAGATACGCAGTATTTT.

The CDR3 loop is CAWSVRQVSGNTIYF. The CDR3 region has the DNA TGTGCCTGGAGTGTACGGCAGGTCTCTGGAAACACCATATATTTT. The genes are TRBV30 and TRBJ1-3; D is undetermined. Germline CDR1 and CDR2: GTSNPN and SVGIG (reference sequence). This CDR3 spans 15 amino acids. Trimming left V 0 bases short and J 0 bases short, with 9 bases between.

The V call is TRBV6-1, the J call TRBJ1-3; D perhaps matches TRBD1 (6 bases). The CDR3 spans 15 residues. V dropped 7 bases and J dropped 0 bases, with 13 bases sitting between them. In germline, CDR1 is MNHNS, CDR2 SASEGT. CDR3 protein: CASTRGQGSGNTIYF. The CDR3 nucleotides are TGTGCCAGCACCAGGGGACAAGGCTCTGGAAACACCATATATTTT.

The rearrangement joins TRBV5-4 to TRBJ1-2; D is ambiguous. The V end lost 4 bases, the J end lost 6 bases, and 13 bases lay between the germline ends. The CDR3 contains 13 residues. Germline CDR1 is SGHNT and CDR2 is YYREEE (reference sequence). The CDR3, as DNA: TGTGCCAGCAGCCTCGTCCCGGGTGATGGCTACACCTTC. This encodes CASSLVPGDGYTF. Using reference TRBV5-4 and TRBJ1-2 for the parts outside the CDR3, the full variable domain is ETGVTQSPTHLIKTRGQQVTLRCSSQSGHNTVSWYQQALGQGPQFIFQYYREEENGRGNFPPRFSGLQFPNYSSELNVNALELDDSALYLCASSLVPGDGYTFGSGTRLTVV.

The chain is built from TRBV6-5 and TRBJ2-4; D ambiguous. Germline CDR1 MNHEY, CDR2 SVGAGI. The CDR3 has 15 amino acids. Trimming pared 6 bases from V and 1 base from J, leaving 13 bases between. The CDR3 reads CASSSDTFAKNIQYF. CDR3 coding DNA: TGTGCCAGCAGCTCCGACACCTTCGCCAAAAACATTCAGTACTTC.

The V call is TRBV7-9, the J call TRBJ2-2; 10 bases map to TRBD1. Trimming cost V 5 bases and J 0 bases; bases outside gene matches: 12. Germline CDR1 is SEHNR and CDR2 is FQNEAQ (reference sequence). This CDR3 has 19 amino acids. CDR3 in amino acids: CASSPGQGTLRTNTGELFF. In DNA form, the CDR3 reads TGTGCCAGCAGCCCGGGACAGGGGACCTTAAGAACGAACACCGGGGAGCTGTTTTTT. Based on the CDR3 plus reference TRBV7-9 and TRBJ2-2, the full variable domain is DTGVSQNPRHKITKRGQNVTFRCDPISEHNRLYWYRQTLGQGPEFLTYFQNEAQLEKSRLLSDRFSAERPKGSFSTLEIQRTEQGDSAMYLCASSPGQGTLRTNTGELFFGEGSRLTVL.

The rearrangement joins TRBV18 to TRBJ2-1; 7 nucleotides align to TRBD2. J lost 0 bases, V lost 1 base, and 6 bases had no gene match. Germline V gene lookup returns CDR1 KGHSH and CDR2 LQKENI. The CDR3 totals 17 residues. The CDR3 DNA sequence: TGTGCCAGCTCACCACTGGAACTAGCGAGCTCCTACAATGAGCAGTTCTTC. This sequence encodes CASSPLELASSYNEQFF.

V is TRBV12-5 and J is TRBJ2-1; 9 nucleotides agree with TRBD1. CDR3 size: 13 residues. Germline V gives CDR1 LGHNT, CDR2 FRNRAP. The ends lost 5 bases at V and 8 bases at J; junction bases unmatched: 4. CDR3 in DNA: TGTGCTAGTGGTGGACAGGGGTTTGATGAGCAGTTCTTC. Translated: CASGGQGFDEQFF.

CDR3 DNA: TGTGCCAGCTCACCACCTGTATTAGCAGGGGGCGCGGGCTATGGCTACACCTTC. Its translation is CASSPPVLAGGAGYGYTF. This chain joins TRBV18 and TRBJ1-2; 8 bases match TRBD1. The CDR3 runs 18 residues. Germline V gene lookup returns CDR1 KGHSH and CDR2 LQKENI. V shed 0 bases and J 4 bases; nucleotides not matched to a gene: 13. Filled out from reference TRBV18 and TRBJ1-2, the complete variable domain reads NAGVMQNPRHLVRRRGQEARLRCSPMKGHSHVYWYRQLPEEGLKFMVYLQKENIIDESGMPKERFSAEFPKEGPSILRIQQVVRGDSAAYFCASSPPVLAGGAGYGYTFGSGTRLTVV.

This chain connects TRBV7-8 to TRBJ1-3; unclear D gene. The length of the CDR3 is 13 residues. Germline-derived CDR1 and CDR2 are SGHVS and FQNEAQ. Trimming took off 5 bases at V and 4 bases at J, with 9 bases between the two ends. In DNA form, the CDR3 reads TGTGCCAGCAGCGTACCTCAGGGAAACACCATATATTTT. Protein: CASSVPQGNTIYF.

The chain joins TRBV15 to TRBJ2-7, with D perhaps TRBD1 (8 bases). Germline loops: CDR1 LNHNV, CDR2 YYDKDF (reference sequence). Deletions cut 3 bases from V and 3 bases from J, with 15 bases between. The CDR3 runs 15 residues. CDR3 nucleotides: TGTGCCACCAGCAGTGTCACAGGGGGGGACTACGAGCAGTACTTC. This encodes CATSSVTGGDYEQYF.

The chain has TRBV28 and TRBJ1-1, with D uncertain. Germline V gene lookup returns CDR1 MDHEN and CDR2 SYDVKM. The CDR3 sequence is 11 residues long. Deletions cut 6 bases from V and 11 bases from J, with 13 bases between. The chain's CDR3 is CASSIAIEAFF. DNA of the CDR3: TGTGCCAGCAGCATAGCGATAGAGGCTTTCTTT.

This clone showed up just a few times. The chain carries TRBV4-3 and TRBJ2-1; possibly TRBD2 for D (5 bases). V shed 1 base and J shed 0 bases, with 10 bases lying between them. CDR1 is LGHNA and CDR2 is YSLEER in the germline V gene. This CDR3 has 16 amino acids. The CDR3 loop reads CASSQGRHSSYNEQFF. The CDR3 DNA follows: TGCGCCAGCAGCCAAGGGAGGCACAGCTCCTACAATGAGCAGTTCTTC.

The V call is TRBV2, the J call TRBJ2-3; possible D gene TRBD1, 5 bases. This CDR3 is 14 amino acids long. Germline CDR1 and CDR2: SNHLY and FYNNEI. The V gene lost 1 base and the J gene lost 4 bases, with 9 bases spanning the gap. The CDR3, as DNA: TGTGCCAGCAGTGAAGGGGGCTGGTCAGATACGCAGTATTTT. This encodes CASSEGGWSDTQYF.

Here the CDR3 DNA reads TGTGCCTGGGCGGGGGGAATAAGCAATCAGCCCCAGCATTTT. Translation: CAWAGGISNQPQHF. This chain uses TRBV30 with TRBJ1-5, with D perhaps TRBD1 (5 bases). This CDR3 is built from 14 residues. V gave up 5 bases and J gave up 1 base, with 12 bases separating them. The germline V gene has CDR1 GTSNPN and CDR2 SVGIG (reference sequence).

The chain links TRBV23-1 to TRBJ2-2, with 7 positions matching TRBD2. TRBV23-1 is treated as an ORF (open reading frame) with a function not yet certain. V was clipped by 0 bases and J by 13 bases; unmatched bases: 17. The CDR3 consists of 17 residues. The CDR3 DNA follows: TGCGCCAGCAGTCAATCGCCCCGGGGGGTCCAACATGCGTGGCTGTTTTTT. Its protein is CASSQSPRGVQHAWLFF.

V usage is TRBV6-5 and J usage is TRBJ2-3; 7 positions match TRBD2. The CDR3 runs 15 residues. The germline gives CDR1 MNHEY, CDR2 SVGAGI. Trimming took 4 bases from V and 0 from J; bases not matched to a gene: 4. The CDR3 DNA sequence: TGTGCCAGCAGTTTTAGCGGGCCTAGCACAGATACGCAGTATTTT. This encodes CASSFSGPSTDTQYF.